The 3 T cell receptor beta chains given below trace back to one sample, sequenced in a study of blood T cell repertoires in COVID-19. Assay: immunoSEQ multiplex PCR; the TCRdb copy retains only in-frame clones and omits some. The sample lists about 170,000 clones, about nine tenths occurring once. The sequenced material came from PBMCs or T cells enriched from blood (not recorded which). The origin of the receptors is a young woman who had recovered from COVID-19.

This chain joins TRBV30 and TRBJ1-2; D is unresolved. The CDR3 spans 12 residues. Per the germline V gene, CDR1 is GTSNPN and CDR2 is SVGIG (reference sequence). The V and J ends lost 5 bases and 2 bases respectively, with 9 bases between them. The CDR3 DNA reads TGTGCCTGGTCAACAGTGAACTATGGCTACACCTTC. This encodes CAWSTVNYGYTF.

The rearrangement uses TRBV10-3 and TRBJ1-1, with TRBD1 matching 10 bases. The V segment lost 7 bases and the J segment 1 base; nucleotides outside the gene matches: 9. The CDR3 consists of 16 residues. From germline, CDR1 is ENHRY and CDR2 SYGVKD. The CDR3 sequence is CAITYDRGLQNTEAFF. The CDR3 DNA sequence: TGTGCCATCACCTACGACAGGGGGCTACAGAACACTGAAGCTTTCTTT.

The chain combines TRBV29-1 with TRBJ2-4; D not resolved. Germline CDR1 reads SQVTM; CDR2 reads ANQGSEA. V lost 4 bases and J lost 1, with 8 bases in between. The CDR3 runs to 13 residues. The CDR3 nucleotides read TGCAGCGTTGTTGACATGGCCAAAAACATTCAGTACTTC. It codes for CSVVDMAKNIQYF.